Below, 24 T cell receptor beta chains from the same sample are listed, as sequenced in a study of T cells in Graves' hyperthyroidism and ophthalmopathy. Amplification of TCR beta CDR3 regions was performed using RNA transcripts as template. During a first-round RT-PCR of the TCR CDR3, the HTBI primer set was used. TCRdb re-derived calls from the multiplex PCR reads in MiXCR, one entry per CDR3 protein. The data hold 500,000 to 750,000 distinct CDR3 sequences, with approximately 14% observed a single time. Sequencing was performed on blood. The receptor source for this set is a woman in her 30s with Graves' hyperthyroidism.

The sample holds a few counts of this clonotype. In DNA, the CDR3 is TGTGCCAGCAGCTTGAATGACTACGACACTGAAGCTTTCTTT. Translation gives CASSLNDYDTEAFF. V gene TRBV5-4 combines with J gene TRBJ1-1; D gene ambiguous. The CDR3 consists of 14 residues. CDR1 is SGHNT, CDR2 YYREEE, per germline (reference sequence). V lost 1 base to trimming and J lost 3 bases, with 10 bases between them.

The chain has TRBV4-1 and TRBJ2-5; D may be TRBD1 (5 bases). This CDR3 has 17 residues. V lost 1 base and J 0 bases, leaving 15 bases between the germline ends. Per germline, CDR1 MGHRA and CDR2 YSYEKL. In DNA, the CDR3 is TGCGCCAGCAGCCAAGGCTTCAGACAGCCAGACCAAGAGACCCAGTACTTC. It encodes CASSQGFRQPDQETQYF.

This clonotype occurred many times. J is TRBJ2-7 and V is TRBV2; D remains ambiguous. CDR1 is SNHLY and CDR2 is FYNNEI in the germline V gene. The CDR3 is 12 amino acids. V shed 2 bases and J shed 4 bases, with 6 bases lying between them. CDR3 in DNA: TGTGCCAGCAGTGAAAATTCGTACGAGCAGTACTTC. This sequence encodes CASSENSYEQYF.

The sample holds a few counts of this clonotype. The chain links TRBV12-3 or TRBV12-4 to TRBJ2-1, with TRBD2 matching over 11 bases. The CDR3 runs 15 residues. The junction had 5 bases not matched to a gene; V was cut back by 6 bases and J by 4 bases. CDR3 in amino acids: CASSVAGGAYNEQFF. The CDR3 region has the DNA TGTGCCAGCAGCGTAGCGGGAGGGGCATACAATGAGCAGTTCTTC.

This clonotype was observed once. Relative to the germline gene, one junction end is altered; a read error may explain this. This chain links TRBV19 with TRBJ2-1, with 12 bases identical to TRBD2. This CDR3 spans 15 amino acids. Germline assignment: CDR1 LNHDA and CDR2 SQIVND (reference sequence). The CDR3 here is CASSIDRASGGEQSF. CDR3 nucleotide sequence: TGTGCCAGTAGTATAGATCGGGCTAGCGGGGGGGAGCAGTCCTTC.

This clonotype showed up many times. J is TRBJ2-3 and V is TRBV30; D possibly corresponds to TRBD1 (5 bases). The V end was cut by 3 bases, the J end by 1 base, with 5 bases between. The germline CDR1 and CDR2 sequences are GTSNPN and SVGIG (reference sequence). This CDR3 is built from 12 residues. The CDR3 is CAWRQGTDTQYF. The CDR3, as DNA: TGTGCCTGGAGACAGGGCACAGATACGCAGTATTTT.

Ten or more counts support this clonotype. The rearrangement uses TRBV20-1 and TRBJ2-1; D is undetermined. Trimming stripped 2 bases from V and 2 bases from J, with 7 bases between. Germline CDR1 is DFQATT and CDR2 is SNEGSKA (reference sequence). The length of the CDR3 is 13 residues. As DNA, the CDR3 is TGCAGTGCTAGAAAGCCGGCCTACAATGAGCAGTTCTTC. Its protein is CSARKPAYNEQFF.

This clonotype has only a few counts. The gene calls are TRBV7-9 and TRBJ2-2; D not resolved. V lost 7 bases to trimming and J lost 0 bases, with 9 bases between them. Germline V gene lookup returns CDR1 SEHNR and CDR2 FQNEAQ (reference sequence). The CDR3 totals 14 residues. In DNA, the CDR3 is TGTGCCAGCACCCGGGCCGCGAACACCGGGGAGCTGTTTTTT. It is translated as CASTRAANTGELFF. Combining the CDR3 with reference TRBV7-9 and TRBJ2-2 gives the whole variable domain DTGVSQNPRHKITKRGQNVTFRCDPISEHNRLYWYRQTLGQGPEFLTYFQNEAQLEKSRLLSDRFSAERPKGSFSTLEIQRTEQGDSAMYLCASTRAANTGELFFGEGSRLTVL.

V gene TRBV10-3 combines with J gene TRBJ2-7, with unresolved D. Germline V gene sequence: CDR1 ENHRY, CDR2 SYGVKD. V lost 6 bases to trimming and J lost 6 bases, with 12 bases between them. The CDR3 length is 12 residues. CDR3 sequence reads: CAIRGPGGEQYF. The CDR3 bases are TGTGCCATCAGAGGACCAGGCGGCGAGCAGTACTTC.

V usage is TRBV20-1 and J usage is TRBJ2-7; possibly TRBD2 for D (5 bases). Germline values: CDR1 DFQATT, CDR2 SNEGSKA (reference sequence). The CDR3 has 13 residues. The CDR3 loop reads CNPRSGPSYEQYF. CDR3 DNA: TGCAATCCTCGGAGCGGCCCGTCCTACGAGCAGTACTTC.

This clonotype was detected many times. V usage is TRBV12-3 or TRBV12-4 and J usage is TRBJ2-3, with 8 bases fitting TRBD2. CDR3 length: 14 residues. The V and J ends lost 3 bases and 7 bases, in that order; junction bases with no gene match: 6. The CDR3 DNA follows: TGTGCCAGCAGTTTCCGGGGGGGGTTTAATACGCAGTATTTT. The encoded protein is CASSFRGGFNTQYF.

This clonotype came up many times. The chain is built from TRBV28 and TRBJ1-2, with a weak D call TRBD1 (6 bases). CDR3 length: 17 amino acids. The V and J ends lost 5 bases and 1 base respectively, with 20 bases between them. Per germline, CDR1 MDHEN and CDR2 SYDVKM. Here the CDR3 DNA reads TGTGCCAGCAGTACTAATCTCGACAGGATGATTAACTATGGCTACACCTTC. It codes for CASSTNLDRMINYGYTF.

This clonotype was observed many times. This rearrangement joins TRBV18 to TRBJ1-5; D possibly corresponds to TRBD1 (5 bases). V was trimmed by 5 bases and J by 5 bases, leaving 10 bases between them. CDR3 length equals 13 residues. Germline V gene lookup returns CDR1 KGHSH and CDR2 LQKENI. DNA for the CDR3: TGTGCCAGCTCATCAGGGACGGATCAGCCCCAGCATTTT. Translated: CASSSGTDQPQHF.

The V gene is TRBV27, the J gene TRBJ2-1, with 12 positions matching TRBD2. The germline V gene encodes CDR1 MNHEY and CDR2 SMNVEV (reference sequence). CDR3 length: 15 amino acids. J was trimmed by 8 bases and V by 10 bases; bases with no gene match: 12. CDR3 in DNA: TGTGCCACCCGGACAGGACTAGCGGGATCGGATGAGCAGTTCTTC. Its translation: CATRTGLAGSDEQFF.

Regarding this clonotype: This may come from a read error, since a much larger clone is one base off. The chain employs TRBV27 and TRBJ2-1; D is uncertain. Germline loops: CDR1 MNHEY, CDR2 SMNVEV (reference sequence). The CDR3 totals 14 residues. Deletions cut 6 bases from V and 8 bases from J, with 17 bases between. In nucleotides, the CDR3 is TGTGCCAGCAGGAGTAGCTACTACTGCGATGAGCAGTTCTTC. It translates to CASRSSYYCDEQFF.

This clonotype was detected only a few times. The chain carries TRBV2 and TRBJ1-4; possible D gene TRBD1, 5 bases. The CDR3 is 15 amino acids. Trimming left V 6 bases short and J 3 bases short, with 14 bases between. Germline V CDR1 and CDR2: SNHLY, FYNNEI. The CDR3 loop is CASRTGGVPNEKLFF. CDR3 bases: TGTGCCAGCAGGACCGGGGGGGTGCCTAATGAAAAACTGTTTTTT.

This clonotype was counted ten times or more. The chain links TRBV13 to TRBJ2-4; 9 positions match TRBD1. Germline V lookup: CDR1 PRHDT, CDR2 FYEKMQ (reference sequence). The ends lost 0 bases at V and 5 bases at J; junction bases unmatched: 5. There are 16 residues in the CDR3. This chain's CDR3 is CASSLGHWTGENIQYF. CDR3 nucleotides: TGTGCCAGCAGCTTAGGGCATTGGACAGGGGAAAACATTCAGTACTTC.

This clonotype was seen a few times. This is likely a read error, given that the CDR3 carries no conserved phenylalanine or tryptophan at its end. This chain connects TRBV12-3 or TRBV12-4 to TRBJ1-1; 10 bases match TRBD1. This CDR3 has 14 amino acids. V lost 7 bases, J lost 2 bases, and 4 bases stayed unmatched. The chain's CDR3 is CASTVTGGNTEAFL. The CDR3 DNA reads TGTGCCAGCACGGTGACAGGGGGCAACACTGAAGCTTTCCTT.

This clonotype was detected ten times or more. This sequence joins TRBV10-3 and TRBJ2-2, with D possibly TRBD1 on 6 matching bases. CDR1 is ENHRY and CDR2 is SYGVKD in the germline V gene. V shed 4 bases and J shed 5 bases, with 14 bases lying between them. This CDR3 spans 15 amino acids. The CDR3 coding sequence is TGTGCCATCAGTGGACAGGCCGAGGGGACCGGGGAGCTGTTTTTT. This translates into CAISGQAEGTGELFF.

In this sample, this clonotype turned up a few times. V and J are TRBV15 and TRBJ2-7, with D possibly called TRBD1 or TRBD2 (5 bases each). The CDR3 covers 15 residues. With 5 bases removed from V and 4 bases from J, the gap between germline ends came to 18 bases. Germline V gives CDR1 LNHNV, CDR2 YYDKDF (reference sequence). The DNA for the CDR3 is TGTGCCACCAGCCCCGGAGCGGCAGGGAGATACGAGCAGTACTTC. It codes for CATSPGAAGRYEQYF.

The gene calls are TRBV28 and TRBJ2-2; 13 bases map to TRBD2. The CDR3 totals 18 residues. Germline assignment: CDR1 MDHEN and CDR2 SYDVKM. Germline trimming cut 4 bases from V and 0 bases from J; bases unmatched to any gene: 5. CDR3 DNA: TGTGCCAGCAGTTCCTCGGGACTAGCGGGGTCGAACACCGGGGAGCTGTTTTTT. Translating it yields CASSSSGLAGSNTGELFF.

At least ten counts were recorded for this clonotype. The chain recombines TRBV6-2 or TRBV6-3 with TRBJ2-2; 7 positions agree with TRBD2. The CDR3 runs 16 residues. V lost 1 base and J lost 2; bases outside the gene matches: 4. The germline gives CDR1 MNHEY, CDR2 SVGEGT. The CDR3 protein is CASSYLGGTNTGELFF. DNA of the CDR3: TGTGCCAGCAGTTACTTGGGAGGGACTAACACCGGGGAGCTGTTTTTT.

In this sample, this clonotype turned up a few times. The CDR3 DNA reads TGCGCCAGCAGCCACGACAGGGCCAATGAGCAGTTCTTC. The encoded protein is CASSHDRANEQFF. The V call is TRBV4-1, the J call TRBJ2-1; TRBD1 matches 7 bases. This CDR3 spans 13 amino acids. CDR1 is MGHRA and CDR2 is YSYEKL in the germline V gene. V gave up 3 bases and J gave up 6 bases; unmatched junction bases: 2.

The chain uses TRBV24-1 and TRBJ2-3; D gene ambiguous. This CDR3 region has 12 residues. Per the germline V gene, CDR1 is KGHDR and CDR2 is SFDVKD. V was clipped by 5 bases and J by 2 bases, with 4 bases between them. The CDR3 region is CATSGLTDTQYF. The CDR3 region has the DNA TGTGCCACCAGTGGCCTCACAGATACGCAGTATTTT.